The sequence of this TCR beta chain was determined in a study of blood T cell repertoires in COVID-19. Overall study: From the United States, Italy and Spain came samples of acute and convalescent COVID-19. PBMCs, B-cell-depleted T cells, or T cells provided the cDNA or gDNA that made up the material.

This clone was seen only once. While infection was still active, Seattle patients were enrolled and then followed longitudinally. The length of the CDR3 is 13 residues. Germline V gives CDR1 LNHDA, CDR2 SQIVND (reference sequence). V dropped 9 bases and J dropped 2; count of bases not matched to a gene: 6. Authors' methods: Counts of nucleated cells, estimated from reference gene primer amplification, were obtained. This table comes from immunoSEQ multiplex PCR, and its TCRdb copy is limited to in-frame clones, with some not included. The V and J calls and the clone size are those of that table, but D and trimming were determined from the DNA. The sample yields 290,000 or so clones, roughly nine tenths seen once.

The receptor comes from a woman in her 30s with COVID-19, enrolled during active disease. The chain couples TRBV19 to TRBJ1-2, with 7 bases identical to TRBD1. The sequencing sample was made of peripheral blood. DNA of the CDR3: TGTGCCAGCGGGACAGCCCCAAACTATGGCTACACCTTC. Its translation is CASGTAPNYGYTF.